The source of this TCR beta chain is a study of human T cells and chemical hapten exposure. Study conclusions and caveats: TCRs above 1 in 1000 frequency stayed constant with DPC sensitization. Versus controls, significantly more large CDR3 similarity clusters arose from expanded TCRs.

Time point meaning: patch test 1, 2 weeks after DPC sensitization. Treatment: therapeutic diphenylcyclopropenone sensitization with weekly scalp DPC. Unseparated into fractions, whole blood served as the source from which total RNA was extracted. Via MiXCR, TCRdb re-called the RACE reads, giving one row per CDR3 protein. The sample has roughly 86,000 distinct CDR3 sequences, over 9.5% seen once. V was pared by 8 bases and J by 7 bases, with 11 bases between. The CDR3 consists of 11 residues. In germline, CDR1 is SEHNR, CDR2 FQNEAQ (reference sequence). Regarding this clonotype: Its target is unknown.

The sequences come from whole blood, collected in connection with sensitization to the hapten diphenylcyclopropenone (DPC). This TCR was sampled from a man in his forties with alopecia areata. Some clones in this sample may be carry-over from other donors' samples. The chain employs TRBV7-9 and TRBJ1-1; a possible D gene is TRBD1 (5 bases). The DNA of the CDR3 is TGTGCCAGCGCGGGGGGAGATGAAGCTTTCTTT. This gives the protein CASAGGDEAFF. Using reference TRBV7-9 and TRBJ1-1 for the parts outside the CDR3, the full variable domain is DTGVSQNPRHKITKRGQNVTFRCDPISEHNRLYWYRQTLGQGPEFLTYFQNEAQLEKSRLLSDRFSAERPKGSFSTLEIQRTEQGDSAMYLCASAGGDEAFFGQGTRLTVV.